Below, 26 T cell receptor beta chains from the same sample are listed, as sequenced in a study of CD8 T cells in Susac syndrome. RNA in amounts of roughly 0.5 to 1 ug was reverse transcribed with random hexamers. One entry per CDR3 protein, called by TCRdb with MiXCR from the immunoSEQ multiplex PCR reads. The data show 150,000 to 200,000 distinct CDR3 sequences, 91% seen once. Sequenced sample: CD4+ T cells from PBMCs. The receptor source for this set is a human donor with Susac syndrome.

The V gene is TRBV2, the J gene TRBJ1-3, with TRBD1 as a possible D gene (5 bases). Germline CDR1 and CDR2: SNHLY and FYNNEI. CDR3 length: 14 residues. Trimming pared 2 bases from V and 3 bases from J, leaving 8 bases between. The chain's CDR3 is CASSESGHGNTIYF. Written as DNA, the CDR3 is TGTGCCAGCAGTGAATCGGGGCATGGAAACACCATATATTTT.

This clonotype was seen once. The chain joins TRBV30 to TRBJ2-1; perhaps D is TRBD1 or TRBD2 (5 bases each). In germline, CDR1 is GTSNPN, CDR2 SVGIG (reference sequence). Trimming left V 2 bases short and J 3 bases short, with 20 bases between. The CDR3 runs to 17 residues. CDR3 sequence reads: CAWSRGLAKHHYNEQFF. CDR3 bases: TGTGCCTGGAGTAGGGGCCTAGCCAAACACCACTACAATGAGCAGTTCTTC. The whole variable domain, remainder taken from reference TRBV30 and TRBJ2-1, is SQTIHQWPATLVQPVGSPLSLECTVEGTSNPNLYWYRQAAGRGLQLLFYSVGIGQISSEVPQNLSASRPQDRQFILSSKKLLLSDSGFYLCAWSRGLAKHHYNEQFFGPGTRLTVL.

This chain joins TRBV4-1 and TRBJ2-7, with 13 bases fitting TRBD2. CDR3 size: 17 residues. Germline V lookup: CDR1 MGHRA, CDR2 YSYEKL. V lost 4 bases to trimming and J lost 7 bases; unmatched junction nucleotides: 13. For the CDR3, the DNA is TGCGCCAGCAGCCCGGGGACTAGCGGGATGATATTGAGGGAGCAGTACTTC. Translation gives CASSPGTSGMILREQYF.

This chain uses TRBV30 with TRBJ1-3; D not certain. Germline CDR1 GTSNPN, CDR2 SVGIG (reference sequence). The V and J ends lost 2 bases and 4 bases respectively, with 12 bases between them. The CDR3 runs to 14 residues. CDR3: CAWSPTPIGNTIYF. The CDR3 DNA is TGTGCCTGGAGTCCGACACCCATCGGAAACACCATATATTTT.

The V and J genes are TRBV11-2 and TRBJ2-3; D gene unclear. V lost 1 base, J lost 3 bases, and 11 bases lay in between. This CDR3 has 15 amino acids. Germline values: CDR1 SGHAT, CDR2 FQNNGV. CDR3 DNA: TGTGCCAGCAGCTTAGTGGACCAGCTTACAGATACGCAGTATTTT. This encodes CASSLVDQLTDTQYF.

The chain links TRBV7-9 to TRBJ2-2, with 9 positions matching TRBD1. Germline assignment: CDR1 SEHNR and CDR2 FQNEAQ (reference sequence). V lost 4 bases to trimming and J lost 5 bases; unmatched junction nucleotides: 5. The CDR3 is made up of 15 amino acids. CDR3 protein: CASSYGQGNTGELFF. CDR3 DNA: TGTGCCAGCAGCTATGGACAGGGGAATACCGGGGAGCTGTTTTTT. The full variable domain, with the rest looked up from reference TRBV7-9 and TRBJ2-2, is DTGVSQNPRHKITKRGQNVTFRCDPISEHNRLYWYRQTLGQGPEFLTYFQNEAQLEKSRLLSDRFSAERPKGSFSTLEIQRTEQGDSAMYLCASSYGQGNTGELFFGEGSRLTVL.

The V and J genes are TRBV11-1 and TRBJ2-1, with 14 bases matching TRBD2. The ends lost 6 bases at V and 5 bases at J; junction bases unmatched: 24. CDR1 and CDR2 (germline): SGHAT, FQDESV (reference sequence). CDR3 length: 22 amino acids. CDR3 nucleotide sequence: TGTGCCAGCAGTCGGGGGTACTCCCAGCGGACTAGCGGGGGGCACTCGAACAATGAGCAGTTCTTC. Protein: CASSRGYSQRTSGGHSNNEQFF.

The rearrangement joins TRBV7-2 to TRBJ2-5, with TRBD1 as a possible D gene (5 bases). Trimming removed 1 base at V and 0 bases at J, with 9 bases between. The CDR3 is made up of 15 amino acids. Looked up from germline, CDR1 is SGHTA and CDR2 is FQGNSA. CDR3 region: CASSLGGRNQETQYF. Here the CDR3 DNA reads TGTGCCAGCAGCTTAGGGGGCAGGAACCAAGAGACCCAGTACTTC.

V is TRBV9 and J is TRBJ1-5; 8 nucleotides line up with TRBD1. This CDR3 is built from 15 residues. With V trimmed by 2 bases and J by 0 bases, 1 base remained unmatched. The germline V gene encodes CDR1 SGDLS and CDR2 YYNGEE. CDR3 sequence reads: CASSVTGDSNQPQHF. The CDR3 DNA reads as TGTGCCAGCAGCGTGACAGGGGATAGCAATCAGCCCCAGCATTTT.

This sequence joins TRBV20-1 and TRBJ2-2, with 10 nucleotides matching TRBD2. This CDR3 is 14 amino acids long. With 6 bases clipped from V and 7 bases from J, the junction kept 8 bases outside the gene matches. The V gene's germline CDR1 is DFQATT and CDR2 SNEGSKA (reference sequence). For the CDR3, the DNA is TGCAGTGCAACAGCGGGAGGGCCTAACGGGGAGCTGTTTTTT. Encoded protein: CSATAGGPNGELFF.

Only one count was recorded for this clonotype. The chain joins TRBV10-3 to TRBJ2-3; 9 nucleotides match TRBD1. The CDR3 has 15 residues. Unmatched junction bases numbered 4, after V lost 6 bases and J lost 0 bases. Germline V gene data show CDR1 as ENHRY and CDR2 as SYGVKD. The CDR3 bases are TGTGCCATCAGGGGACAGGGTCCTAGCACAGATACGCAGTATTTT. Residues: CAIRGQGPSTDTQYF.

V and J are TRBV12-3 or TRBV12-4 and TRBJ2-1; 11 bases align to TRBD2. The CDR3 contains 16 residues. V shed 5 bases, J shed 4 bases, and the junction held 7 bases outside the gene matches. The CDR3 coding sequence is TGTGCCAGCAGTCAAACCGGGACTAGCGGTTACAATGAGCAGTTCTTC. Encoded protein: CASSQTGTSGYNEQFF.

V usage is TRBV20-1 and J usage is TRBJ2-3; 9 bases fit TRBD2. The CDR3 is 14 amino acids. Unmatched junction bases numbered 4, after V lost 3 bases and J lost 3 bases. Germline V gene data show CDR1 as DFQATT and CDR2 as SNEGSKA (reference sequence). The CDR3 nucleotides read TGCAGTGCTAGTGCGGGAGGGATAACAGATACGCAGTATTTT. Translation: CSASAGGITDTQYF.

The rearrangement joins TRBV28 to TRBJ2-7; possibly TRBD1 or TRBD2 for D (5 bases each). The CDR3 is 15 residues long. Between the trimmed V and J ends, which lost 5 bases and 2 bases, there was a span of 16 bases. CDR1 is MDHEN, CDR2 SYDVKM, per germline. CDR3: CASSPRDGVTYEQYF. The CDR3 DNA reads TGTGCCAGCAGTCCCCGGGACGGAGTGACCTACGAGCAGTACTTC.

This rearrangement joins TRBV5-4 to TRBJ1-1; TRBD1 is a possible D gene (6 bases). Looked up from germline, CDR1 is SGHNT and CDR2 is YYREEE (reference sequence). Trimming removed 3 bases at V and 3 bases at J, with 21 bases between. CDR3 length: 17 residues. The DNA for the CDR3 is TGTGCCAGCAGCTCGGGCGGAGGGGGTAAAGCGGACACTGAAGCTTTCTTT. Amino acids: CASSSGGGGKADTEAFF.

The chain has TRBV3-1 and TRBJ2-7; D is undetermined. CDR3 length: 14 residues. Deletions cut 7 bases from V and 0 bases from J, with 13 bases between. Germline lookup yields CDR1 LGHDT and CDR2 YNNKEL (reference sequence). This chain's CDR3 is CASTPAVISYEQYF. The CDR3 DNA is TGTGCCAGCACGCCTGCGGTGATCTCCTACGAGCAGTACTTC.

The V gene is TRBV5-1, the J gene TRBJ2-2; D possibly corresponds to TRBD2 (5 bases). V was clipped by 3 bases and J by 2 bases, with 11 bases between them. Germline V gives CDR1 SGHRS, CDR2 YFSETQ. CDR3 length equals 15 residues. The CDR3 DNA follows: TGCGCCAGCAGCTCCACGGGATTCAACACCGGGGAGCTGTTTTTT. It yields the protein CASSSTGFNTGELFF.

J is TRBJ2-2 and V is TRBV5-1; D uncertain. The V gene lost 0 bases and the J gene lost 6 bases, with 9 bases spanning the gap. The CDR3 consists of 14 residues. Germline values: CDR1 SGHRS, CDR2 YFSETQ. CDR3 protein: CASSLAEISGELFF. In DNA form, the CDR3 reads TGCGCCAGCAGCTTGGCTGAGATCTCCGGGGAGCTGTTTTTT.

This clonotype was seen only once. The genes are TRBV10-3 and TRBJ2-7, with 11 bases aligning to TRBD1. Germline loops: CDR1 ENHRY, CDR2 SYGVKD. Trimming cost V 2 bases and J 0 bases; bases outside gene matches: 3. The CDR3 is made up of 16 amino acids. The CDR3: CAISEKGTGGSYEQYF. In DNA, the CDR3 is TGTGCCATCAGTGAGAAAGGGACAGGGGGCTCCTACGAGCAGTACTTC.

The chain employs TRBV2 and TRBJ2-2; D might be TRBD2 (6 bases). The CDR3 covers 15 residues. V dropped 9 bases and J dropped 3 bases, with 17 bases sitting between them. CDR1 and CDR2 (germline): SNHLY, FYNNEI. The CDR3 loop is CASKRDSGDTGELFF. Here the CDR3 DNA reads TGTGCCAGTAAAAGGGACTCCGGGGACACCGGGGAGCTGTTTTTT.

DNA of the CDR3: TGTGCCAGCAGCCCTGGGTCAAGCGGGAGTGTTGAGACCCAGTACTTC. Its protein is CASSPGSSGSVETQYF. The genes are TRBV7-8 and TRBJ2-5; 8 positions match TRBD2. CDR3 length: 16 residues. From germline, CDR1 is SGHVS and CDR2 FQNEAQ. The V segment lost 5 bases and the J segment 5 bases; nucleotides outside the gene matches: 13.

The chain employs TRBV7-2 and TRBJ2-1; 8 nucleotides line up with TRBD1. Trimming took 2 bases from V and 8 from J; bases not matched to a gene: 11. CDR1 is SGHTA, CDR2 FQGNSA, per germline. This CDR3 is 16 amino acids long. The CDR3: CASSLRRVAGGHEQFF. CDR3 DNA sequence: TGTGCCAGCAGCTTAAGGAGGGTGGCAGGGGGCCATGAGCAGTTCTTC. The full variable domain, in which reference TRBV7-2 and TRBJ2-1 provide the parts outside the CDR3, is GAGVSQSPSNKVTEKGKDVELRCDPISGHTALYWYRQSLGQGLEFLIYFQGNSAPDKSGLPSDRFSAERTGGSVSTLTIQRTQQEDSAVYLCASSLRRVAGGHEQFFGPGTRLTVL.

This clonotype came up once. The genes are TRBV9 and TRBJ2-3; unclear D gene. Trimming pared 0 bases from V and 7 bases from J, leaving 15 bases between. CDR3 length equals 15 residues. Germline V gene data show CDR1 as SGDLS and CDR2 as YYNGEE. DNA for the CDR3: TGTGCCAGCAGCGTAGACCTGAAGGCAAGGAATACGCAGTATTTT. It specifies CASSVDLKARNTQYF.

The chain combines TRBV12-3 or TRBV12-4 with TRBJ1-6; D is ambiguous. CDR3 length: 12 amino acids. Trimming left V 4 bases short and J 9 bases short, with 7 bases between. CDR3 coding DNA: TGTGCCAGCAGTTGGGCTCGTTCACCCCTCCACTTT. Amino acid sequence: CASSWARSPLHF.

The gene calls are TRBV29-1 and TRBJ2-1; 9 positions agree with TRBD2. J was trimmed by 5 bases and V by 4 bases; bases with no gene match: 0. CDR1 and CDR2 from the germline V gene are SQVTM and ANQGSEA. The length of the CDR3 is 12 residues. As DNA, the CDR3 is TGCAGCGTTGCTAGCGGGAACAATGAGCAGTTCTTC. Protein: CSVASGNNEQFF.

This chain connects TRBV5-4 to TRBJ2-5; D is uncertain. Trimming stripped 7 bases from V and 0 bases from J, with 10 bases between. CDR1 is SGHNT, CDR2 YYREEE, per germline (reference sequence). The CDR3 spans 13 residues. The CDR3 nucleotides are TGTGCCAGCCGTGGCAGAAACCAAGAGACCCAGTACTTC. Translated: CASRGRNQETQYF.